This is a list of T cell receptor beta chains from one sample in a study of memory B cells and T cells in multiple sclerosis. TCRdb's table, derived via immunoSEQ multiplex PCR, lists solely in-frame clones and lacks some. The repertoire includes over 6,500 clones, roughly three fifths of them detected once, and around a third sits in the top ten. Sequenced sample: memory (CD45RO+) CD8+ T cells from blood. The receptor source for this set is a human donor with multiple sclerosis. CDR3s include the opening cysteine and the closing phenylalanine or tryptophan. D genes are given only for firm matches. Where a row states a size, it is once, few, many or the class of an expanded clone; other rows omit it.

j_call | v_call | d_call | clone_size | cdr3_aa | cdr3_nt
TRBJ2-5 | TRBV7-8 | TRBD1 | . | CASSLAGTGQETQYF | TGTGCCAGCAGCTTAGCGGGGACAGGGCAAGAGACCCAGTACTTC
TRBJ1-4 | TRBV9 | . | . | CASSVGQATNEKLFF | TGTGCCAGCAGCGTAGGACAGGCAACTAATGAAAAACTGTTTTTT
TRBJ2-7 | TRBV6-6 | TRBD1 | . | CASSYGQGAYEQYF | TGTGCCAGCAGTTACGGACAGGGGGCCTACGAGCAGTACTTC
TRBJ2-7 | TRBV10-1 | TRBD1 | . | CASRQGTEQEPIYEQYF | TGCGCCAGCAGACAGGGGACGGAGCAGGAACCAATTTACGAGCAGTACTTC
TRBJ2-1 | TRBV5-1 | TRBD2 | . | CASSLSSGYNEQFF | TGCGCCAGCAGCTTGTCTAGCGGGTACAATGAGCAGTTCTTC
TRBJ1-2 | TRBV6-1 | . | . | CASSVFTAGTLERGDYGYTF | TGTGCCAGCAGTGTTTTCACCGCCGGGACACTGGAAAGGGGCGACTATGGCTACACCTTC
TRBJ1-6 | TRBV6-5 | . | . | CASSYAEIGNSPLHF | TGTGCCAGCAGTTACGCGGAGATTGGCAATTCACCCCTCCACTTT
TRBJ2-1 | TRBV28 | TRBD1 | . | CASVYGDRGYNEQFF | TGTGCCAGCGTCTACGGGGACAGGGGCTACAATGAGCAGTTCTTC
TRBJ2-5 | TRBV18 | TRBD1 | . | CASSPVGTESLGETQYF | TGTGCCAGCTCACCGGTTGGGACAGAATCCCTAGGGGAGACCCAGTACTTC
TRBJ2-7 | TRBV10-2 | . | few | CASSGGSSYEQYF | TGCGCCAGCAGTGGAGGCAGCTCCTACGAGCAGTACTTC
TRBJ2-3 | TRBV5-4 | TRBD2 | . | CASSLAGLAISTDTQYF | TGTGCCAGCAGCTTGGCGGGACTAGCTATTAGCACAGATACGCAGTATTTT
TRBJ2-7 | TRBV27 | TRBD2 | once | CASSVTPSGPTYEQYF | TGTGCCAGCAGTGTGACGCCTAGCGGGCCCACCTACGAGCAGTACTTC
TRBJ1-5 | TRBV28 | TRBD1 | . | CASSPEDRANQPQHF | TGTGCCAGCAGTCCCGAGGACAGGGCCAATCAGCCCCAGCATTTT
TRBJ2-1 | TRBV6-1 | TRBD2 | medium-sized | CASSELAGGYNEQFF | TGTGCCAGCAGTGAACTAGCGGGGGGGTACAATGAGCAGTTCTTC
TRBJ2-5 | TRBV7-9 | TRBD1 | . | CAIHPYRDRGLPQETQYF | TGTGCCATCCACCCCTACCGGGACAGGGGGCTTCCACAAGAGACCCAGTACTTC
TRBJ2-7 | TRBV7-3 | . | . | CASSSGPAGYEQYF | TGTGCCAGCAGCTCTGGGCCAGCAGGCTACGAGCAGTACTTC
TRBJ2-1 | TRBV27 | TRBD2 | . | CASSSWEGRRNEQFF | TGTGCCAGCAGTTCTTGGGAGGGCCGCAGGAATGAGCAGTTCTTC
TRBJ2-7 | TRBV6-1 | TRBD1 | . | CATRDRSVEQYF | TGCGCCACGAGGGACAGGTCGGTCGAGCAGTACTTC
TRBJ1-1 | TRBV6-1 | TRBD1 | few | CASSGGDSGKAFF | TGTGCCAGCAGTGGAGGGGACAGTGGGAAAGCTTTCTTT
TRBJ1-1 | TRBV19 | . | . | CASSIGTRNTEAFF | TGTGCCAGTAGTATTGGGACAAGGAACACTGAAGCTTTCTTT
TRBJ1-4 | TRBV2 | TRBD1 | . | CASSSGQFNEKLFF | TGTGCCAGCAGCTCGGGACAGTTTAATGAAAAACTGTTTTTT
TRBJ2-1 | TRBV27 | TRBD1 | . | CASSTGQFSYNEQFF | TGTGCCAGCAGTACGGGACAGTTCTCCTACAATGAGCAGTTCTTC
TRBJ2-7 | TRBV6-1 | TRBD1 | . | CASSEAAGTGGYEQYF | TGTGCCAGCAGTGAAGCGGCCGGGACAGGGGGATACGAGCAGTACTTC
TRBJ2-3 | TRBV6-6 | TRBD2 | . | CASSVSGGASDTQYF | TGTGCCAGCAGTGTCAGCGGGGGGGCTTCAGATACGCAGTATTTT
TRBJ2-1 | TRBV2 | TRBD2 | . | CASASAGGHYNEQFF | TGTGCCAGTGCTTCTGCGGGAGGGCACTACAATGAGCAGTTCTTC
TRBJ1-5 | TRBV2 | . | once | CASSALGGSNQPQHF | TGTGCCAGCAGCGCTCTGGGGGGTAGCAATCAGCCCCAGCATTTT
TRBJ2-7 | TRBV4-1 | TRBD1 | . | CASSLGQGNYEQYF | TGCGCCAGCAGCCTGGGACAGGGGAACTACGAGCAGTACTTC
TRBJ2-1 | TRBV28 | TRBD2 | . | CASSFAREIDEQFF | TGTGCCAGCAGTTTTGCGCGGGAGATCGATGAGCAGTTCTTC
TRBJ2-3 | TRBV6-1 | TRBD2 | . | CASSTSGRVPDTQYF | TGTGCCAGCAGTACTAGCGGGAGGGTCCCAGATACGCAGTATTTT
TRBJ1-2 | TRBV9 | TRBD1 | . | CASSVTGGDYGYTF | TGTGCCAGCAGCGTGACAGGGGGCGACTATGGCTACACCTTC
TRBJ1-3 | TRBV9 | . | . | CASSPGNTIYF | TGTGCCAGCAGCCCAGGAAACACCATATATTTT
TRBJ1-5 | TRBV9 | . | . | CASSTGGGGNQPQHF | TGTGCCAGCAGTACCGGGGGGGGTGGGAATCAGCCCCAGCATTTT
TRBJ2-7 | TRBV28 | TRBD1 | . | CATDPGQGASEQYF | TGTGCCACCGACCCGGGACAGGGGGCTTCCGAGCAGTACTTC
TRBJ2-4 | TRBV7-9 | TRBD1 | . | CASSSRDRGTKNIQYF | TGTGCCAGCAGCAGCCGGGACAGGGGAACCAAAAACATTCAGTACTTC
TRBJ2-3 | TRBV27 | . | . | CASSPSTDTQYF | TGTGCCAGCAGTCCTTCCACAGATACGCAGTATTTT
TRBJ2-7 | TRBV7-3 | . | once | CASSEGVLSEQYF | TGTGCCAGCAGTGAGGGTGTCCTCTCCGAGCAGTACTTC